What follows describes a single T cell receptor (beta chain). Its cognate antigen is unknown. This entry comes from a study of cytomegalovirus exposure and HLA in healthy donors. Looking at the study overall: Clustering assigned 70% to 85% of the roughly 400 genotyped donors to the Caucasian-associated ancestry cluster. Study-wide findings and caveats: Clonal expansion, a later analysis showed, was greater in HLA-associated TCR beta chains than in equally common others. Excluded: some indistinguishable V segments such as TRBV6-2 and TRBV6-3.

With 5 bases clipped from V and 6 bases from J, the junction kept 10 bases outside the gene matches. The CDR3 extends over 15 amino acids. The germline V gene encodes CDR1 SGHTA and CDR2 FQGNSA. Vbeta (60) and Jbeta (13) primers were used in the PCR. Data came from immunoSEQ multiplex PCR; TCRdb stores just in-frame clones and leaves some out. Altogether approximately 69,000 clones are present, 60% to 75% being singletons, with the ten largest covering less than 25%. The clonotype was recovered from a man between 40 and 49 years old in good health and CMV-seropositive. Material for sequencing was PBMCs. V is TRBV7-2 and J is TRBJ2-1, with 7 bases fitting TRBD2. As DNA, the CDR3 is TGTGCCAGCAGCCGACGGCTAGCGGTGCCCAATGAGCAGTTCTTC. Translating it yields CASSRRLAVPNEQFF. Complete variable domain (other parts from reference TRBV7-2 and TRBJ2-1): GAGVSQSPSNKVTEKGKDVELRCDPISGHTALYWYRQSLGQGLEFLIYFQGNSAPDKSGLPSDRFSAERTGGSVSTLTIQRTQQEDSAVYLCASSRRLAVPNEQFFGPGTRLTVL.